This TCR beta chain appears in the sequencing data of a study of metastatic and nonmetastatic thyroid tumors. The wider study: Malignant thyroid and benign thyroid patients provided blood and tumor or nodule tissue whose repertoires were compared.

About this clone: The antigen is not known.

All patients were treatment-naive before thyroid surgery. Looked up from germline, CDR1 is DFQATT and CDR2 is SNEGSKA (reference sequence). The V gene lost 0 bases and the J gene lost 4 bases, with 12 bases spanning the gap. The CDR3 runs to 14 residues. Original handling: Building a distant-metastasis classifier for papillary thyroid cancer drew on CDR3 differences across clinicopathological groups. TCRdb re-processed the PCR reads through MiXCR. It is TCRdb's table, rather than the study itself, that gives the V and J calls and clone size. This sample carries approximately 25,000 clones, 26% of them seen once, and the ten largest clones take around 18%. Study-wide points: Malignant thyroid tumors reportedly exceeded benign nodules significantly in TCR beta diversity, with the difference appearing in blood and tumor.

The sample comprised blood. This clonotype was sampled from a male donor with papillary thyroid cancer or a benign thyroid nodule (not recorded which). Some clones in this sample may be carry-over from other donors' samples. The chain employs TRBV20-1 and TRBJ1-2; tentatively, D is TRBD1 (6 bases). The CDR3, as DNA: TGCAGTGCTAGAGAAGGGGGGATGGCCTATGGCTACACCTTC. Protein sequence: CSAREGGMAYGYTF.